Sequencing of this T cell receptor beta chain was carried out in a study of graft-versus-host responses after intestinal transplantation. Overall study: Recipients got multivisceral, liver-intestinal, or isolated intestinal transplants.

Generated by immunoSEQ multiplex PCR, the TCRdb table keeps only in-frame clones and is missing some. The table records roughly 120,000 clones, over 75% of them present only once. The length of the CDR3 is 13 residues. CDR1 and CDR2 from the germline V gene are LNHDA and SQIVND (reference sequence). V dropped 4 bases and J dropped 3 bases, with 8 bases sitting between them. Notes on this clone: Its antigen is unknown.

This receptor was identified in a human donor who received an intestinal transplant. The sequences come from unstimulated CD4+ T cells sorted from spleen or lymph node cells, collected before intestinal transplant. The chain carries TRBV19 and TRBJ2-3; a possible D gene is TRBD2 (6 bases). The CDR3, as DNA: TGTGCCAGTAGTAGGGGGGAAACAGATACGCAGTATTTT. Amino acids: CASSRGETDTQYF.